This note documents a single TCR beta chain sequence. Assay used: immunoSEQ multiplex PCR; TCRdb lists only in-frame clones, some missing. The sample lists about 7,800 clones; around 78% were seen once. Germline CDR1 MNHNS, CDR2 SASEGT. This CDR3 contains 14 residues. V was trimmed by 5 bases and J by 6 bases, leaving 14 bases between them. Regarding time point: 2014-2015 season, 7 days after vaccination. This specimen comes from a study of follicular helper T cells after annual influenza vaccination. The receptor comes from an adult who received the influenza vaccine. Sequences were derived from CXCR5+ CD38- circulating T follicular helper cells from blood, sampled 7 days after influenza vaccination. Sample subset: circulating Tfh, non-naive CD4+CXCR5+PD-1+ (ICOS+CD38+ or ICOS-CD38-). V and J are TRBV6-1 and TRBJ1-5; tentative D call: TRBD1 (5 bases). The CDR3 region is CASSRRGSVQPQHF. The DNA for the CDR3 is TGTGCCAGCAGTCGTAGGGGTAGTGTTCAGCCCCAGCATTTT.